This T cell receptor (beta chain) was sequenced in a study of T-cell reconstitution after alpha-beta-depleted transplantation in children. Preparing the TCRbeta library involved the use of unique molecular identifiers. TCRdb recomputed calls from the PCR reads with MiXCR, one row per CDR3 protein. This table holds over 550,000 distinct CDR3 sequences, about 10% found once. This clonotype appeared many times. The CDR3 length is 13 residues. V was cut by 5 bases and J by 0 bases, with 7 bases left in between. This TCR was sampled from a human donor who donated a stem cell graft to a child with acute myeloid leukemia. This material consisted of PBMCs from the stem cell graft donor, taken from the stem cell graft. This rearrangement joins TRBV12-3 or TRBV12-4 to TRBJ1-1, with unresolved D. The CDR3 sequence is CASSQRMNTEAFF. In DNA, the CDR3 is TGTGCCAGCAGTCAACGGATGAACACTGAAGCTTTCTTT.